The rows below give T cell receptor beta chains drawn from one sample of a study of blood T cell repertoires in COVID-19. The assay was immunoSEQ multiplex PCR, and TCRdb's table has in-frame clones only and misses some. The sample holds about 180,000 clones, 85% to 95% seen once. Sequencing was carried out using peripheral blood. These receptors came from a man aged 45-65 years with acute or convalescent COVID-19. The CDR3 runs from the conserved cysteine through the conserved F or W. A D gene is named only where the DNA matches it firmly. A row's size may be missing; if present it is once, few, many or a size class.

d_call j_call v_call clone_size cdr3_nt cdr3_aa
NA TRBJ1-5 TRBV27 NA TGTGCCAGCAGTTTGGGCCCAGGAATGGTGGCCCAGCATTTT CASSLGPGMVAQHF
NA TRBJ1-1 TRBV18 NA TGTGCCAGCTCACTGGTTGCAGTCACTGAAGCTTTCTTT CASSLVAVTEAFF
NA TRBJ1-3 TRBV2 NA TGTGCCAGCAAAGGGGGGGTTGTATCTGGAAACACCATATATTTT CASKGGVVSGNTIYF
TRBD1 TRBJ2-6 TRBV9 NA TGTGCCAGCAGCGCCCGACAGGGGGCGCTAACTGGGGCCAACGTCCTGACTTTC CASSARQGALTGANVLTF
NA TRBJ1-5 TRBV19 few TGTGCCAGTACCCGGGAGGCGGCGCTTTGGCCCCAGCATTTT CASTREAALWPQHF
NA TRBJ2-2 TRBV11-2 NA TGTGCCAGCAGCTTAGCGCCAGGGGTTACCGGGGAGCTGTTTTTT CASSLAPGVTGELFF
NA TRBJ1-5 TRBV5-8 NA TGTGCCACCCGCCCGGAGGGGAGGGATCAGCCCCAGCATTTT CATRPEGRDQPQHF
TRBD1 TRBJ2-7 TRBV2 NA TGTGCCAGCAGTGAAGAGGACAGGGTCGGCTACGAGCAGTACTTC CASSEEDRVGYEQYF
NA TRBJ1-1 TRBV10-3 NA TGTGCCATCAGTGAGTTCCAAGGCGGAGAAGCTTTCTTT CAISEFQGGEAFF
TRBD2 TRBJ2-7 TRBV5-1 few TGCGCCAGCAGCTCGGGACTAGCGGACGAGCAGTACTTC CASSSGLADEQYF
NA TRBJ1-5 TRBV6-5 NA TGTGCCAGCAATTTGGGCCGCCAGCTCAATCAGCCCCAGCATTTT CASNLGRQLNQPQHF
TRBD2 TRBJ2-1 TRBV28 NA TGTGCCAGCAGTCACCAGGGCGGGAGGCTCCGCAATGAGCAGTTCTTC CASSHQGGRLRNEQFF
NA TRBJ1-3 TRBV9 NA TGTGCCAGCAGCCCCCCCGAGGCCACCATATATTTT CASSPPEATIYF
NA TRBJ2-5 TRBV18 NA TGTGCCAGCTCACCACCCAGCGAAGAGACCCAGTACTTC CASSPPSEETQYF
NA TRBJ2-1 TRBV4-2 NA TGTGCCAGCAGCCAAGAGCAGGGTAAGGGTAACAATGAGCAGTTCTTC CASSQEQGKGNNEQFF
NA TRBJ2-3 TRBV10-3 NA TGTGCCACTCGGAACTCCTGGGGCGACGAGGATACGCAGTATTTT CATRNSWGDEDTQYF
NA TRBJ1-6 TRBV27 NA TGTGCCAGCAGTTTATTTGGTAGCAATTCACCCCTCCACTTT CASSLFGSNSPLHF
TRBD1 TRBJ2-6 TRBV5-6 NA TGTGCCAGCAGCCTGGGACAGGGAAGTGCTGGGGCCAACGTCCTGACTTTC CASSLGQGSAGANVLTF
NA TRBJ2-1 TRBV3-1/TRBV3-2 NA TGTGCCAGCGGACTTCTAGGGGGCAATGAGCAGTTCTTC CASGLLGGNEQFF
NA TRBJ1-5 TRBV7-2 few TGTGCCAGCAGCTCCGGACAGCTAGGCAATCAGCCCCAGCATTTT CASSSGQLGNQPQHF
NA TRBJ1-1 TRBV27 NA TGTGCCAGCAGTTTATTACAGGGTGAAGCTTTCTTT CASSLLQGEAFF
TRBD2 TRBJ2-2 TRBV7-9 NA TGTGCCAGCAGCTTTCTAGCGGGAGACAACGGGGAGCTGTTTTTT CASSFLAGDNGELFF
NA TRBJ2-3 TRBV18 NA TGTGCCAGCTCACCACCGGTTTGGGGATCGGGATTCACAGATACGCAGTATTTT CASSPPVWGSGFTDTQYF
NA TRBJ1-2 TRBV6-2/TRBV6-3 NA TGTGCCAGCAGTTACTCTGGGGGCGACCCCGGGGGCTACACCTTC CASSYSGGDPGGYTF
NA TRBJ1-6 TRBV30 NA TGTGCCTGGGCGCCGGGACTGGTGCGTTCACCCCTCCACTTT CAWAPGLVRSPLHF
NA TRBJ1-1 TRBV9 NA TGTGCCAGCAGCGTAGAGGCGGGAAGGACTGAAGCTTTCTTT CASSVEAGRTEAFF
TRBD1 TRBJ1-6 TRBV27 NA TGTGCCAGCAGTTTAACGGGGACAGCTAATAATTCACCCCTCCACTTT CASSLTGTANNSPLHF
NA TRBJ2-5 TRBV5-6 NA TGTGCCAGCAGCTTGGTAGGACAGGAGACCCAGTACTTC CASSLVGQETQYF
TRBD2 TRBJ2-3 TRBV5-8 NA TGTGCCAGCACGCTAGCGGGGGGGACAGATACGCAGTATTTT CASTLAGGTDTQYF
NA TRBJ2-3 TRBV4-1 NA TGCGCCAGCAGCCACGGACCGACAGTCTCCGAAGATACGCAGTATTTT CASSHGPTVSEDTQYF
NA TRBJ2-5 TRBV7-9 NA TGTGCCAGCAGAAAAACAGGGCTCGGGGAGACCCAGTACTTC CASRKTGLGETQYF
TRBD1 TRBJ1-4 TRBV28 NA TGTGCCAGCAGTTTTTACCCGGGACAGTATAATGAAAAACTGTTTTTT CASSFYPGQYNEKLFF
NA TRBJ1-6 TRBV6-1 NA TGTGCCAGCAGTGTTAGACACCAGAGCTCCTATAATTCACCCCTCCACTTT CASSVRHQSSYNSPLHF
NA TRBJ2-1 TRBV5-4 NA TGTGCCAGCAGCTCGGTTTCCTACAATGAGCAGTTCTTC CASSSVSYNEQFF
TRBD1 TRBJ1-2 TRBV29-1 NA TGCAGCGTTGACGACCGACAGGGGGGCTACACCTTC CSVDDRQGGYTF
NA TRBJ2-5 TRBV7-2 NA TGTGCCAGCAGCACTTTCCGGGAGACCCAGTACTTC CASSTFRETQYF
TRBD1 TRBJ2-3 TRBV5-1 NA TGCGCCAGCAGCAGCCGGGACAGAAGCACAGATACGCAGTATTTT CASSSRDRSTDTQYF
NA TRBJ1-1 TRBV6-5 NA TGTGCCAGCACCTTTGTCCTGACTGAAGCTTTCTTT CASTFVLTEAFF
TRBD1 TRBJ2-7 TRBV27 once TGTGCCAGCAGAGATTCGACAGGGCCATCCTACGAGCAGTACTTC CASRDSTGPSYEQYF
NA TRBJ1-6 TRBV5-8 NA TGTGCCAGTCGACAGGTTGAGGTTTCACCCCTCCACTTT CASRQVEVSPLHF
NA TRBJ2-2 TRBV18 NA TGTGCCAGCTTTCAGGTATCCGGGGAGCTGTTTTTT CASFQVSGELFF
NA TRBJ1-5 TRBV7-2 few TGTGCCAGCAGCTCGACATATTCGCGCAATCAGCCCCAGCATTTT CASSSTYSRNQPQHF
TRBD1 TRBJ2-5 TRBV28 NA TGTGCCAGCATCCCGGACAGGGGGGGAGAGACCCAGTACTTC CASIPDRGGETQYF
TRBD2 TRBJ2-5 TRBV7-9 NA TGTGCCAGCAGCTTCTCGGGTAGCGGGAACCAAGAGACCCAGTACTTC CASSFSGSGNQETQYF
NA TRBJ2-1 TRBV21-1 NA TGTGCCAGCCCACTAAACCCCGGACAGGGGGCATACTCCAGAGTTTTGAGCTCCTACAATGAGCAGTTCTTC CASPLNPGQGAYSRVLSSYNEQFF
NA TRBJ2-7 TRBV7-9 NA TGTGCCAGCAGCTCAGGCCCTTTCTACGAGCAGTACTTC CASSSGPFYEQYF
NA TRBJ2-3 TRBV3-1/TRBV3-2 few TGTGCCAGCAGCCAAGATCTCCTAGCGGATACGCAGTATTTT CASSQDLLADTQYF
TRBD2 TRBJ2-7 TRBV10-3 NA TGTGCCATCAGAGCTAGCGGGAAAACCACCTACGAGCAGTACTTC CAIRASGKTTYEQYF
TRBD2 TRBJ2-5 TRBV27 NA TGTGCCAGCAGTTTATCCCCTAGCGGGGTACAAGAGACCCAGTACTTC CASSLSPSGVQETQYF
NA TRBJ1-2 TRBV29-1 NA TGCAGCGTGACACAGGGAACCTATGGCTACACCTTC CSVTQGTYGYTF
NA TRBJ1-5 TRBV5-5 once TGTGCCAGCAGCCCACAGGGAAGCAATCAGCCCCAGCATTTT CASSPQGSNQPQHF
TRBD2 TRBJ2-1 TRBV4-1 NA TGCGCCAGCAGCTCGGGACTAGCGGGAGGGCCGTTCAATGAGCAGTTCTTC CASSSGLAGGPFNEQFF
NA TRBJ1-3 TRBV5-4 NA TGTGCCAGCAGTAACAGGGCTGGAAACACCATATATTTT CASSNRAGNTIYF